One and the same sample provided the 9 T cell receptor beta chains below, sequenced in a study of T cell responses to AZD1222 COVID-19 vaccine. Sequencing used immunoSEQ multiplex PCR; TCRdb keeps in-frame clones, though not all of them. The sample shows about 120,000 clones, about nine tenths of them seen only once. This specimen was peripheral blood, taken on day 0 of AZD1222 vaccination. The receptor set was obtained from an adult in good health.

This chain joins TRBV7-2 and TRBJ2-7; D gene uncertain. The V end lost 5 bases, the J end lost 3 bases, and 14 bases lay between the germline ends. Germline V gene data show CDR1 as SGHTA and CDR2 as FQGNSA. This CDR3 region has 14 residues. The DNA for the CDR3 is TGTGCCAGCAGCCTTCAGACCCCCGGCTACGAGCAGTACTTC. Residues: CASSLQTPGYEQYF. The whole variable domain, remainder taken from reference TRBV7-2 and TRBJ2-7, is GAGVSQSPSNKVTEKGKDVELRCDPISGHTALYWYRQSLGQGLEFLIYFQGNSAPDKSGLPSDRFSAERTGGSVSTLTIQRTQQEDSAVYLCASSLQTPGYEQYFGPGTRLTVT.

This sequence joins TRBV3-1 (or the pseudogene TRBV3-2) and TRBJ1-1; TRBD1 agrees at 12 bases. V was clipped by 3 bases and J by 1 base; unmatched bases: 6. The CDR3 length is 17 residues. Germline values: CDR1 LGHDT, CDR2 YNNKEL (reference sequence). The CDR3 DNA sequence: TGTGCCAGCAGCCAGACGGGACAGGGGGCTAGGAACACTGAAGCTTTCTTT. Amino acids: CASSQTGQGARNTEAFF.

In this sample, this clone turned up a few times. The V call is TRBV3-1 (or the pseudogene TRBV3-2), the J call TRBJ1-2; the D is unclear. Per germline, CDR1 LGHDT and CDR2 YNNKEL (reference sequence). V was cut by 4 bases and J by 2 bases, with 5 bases left in between. This CDR3 is 12 amino acids long. The CDR3 DNA follows: TGTGCCAGCAGCCGGGCCAACTATGGCTACACCTTC. This translates into CASSRANYGYTF.

A few counts support this clone. The V call is TRBV2, the J call TRBJ2-7; D gene uncertain. The length of the CDR3 is 10 residues. Germline values: CDR1 SNHLY, CDR2 FYNNEI. V was shortened by 5 bases and J by 4 bases, with 3 bases between the two germline ends. CDR3 protein: CASSFYEQYF. The CDR3 nucleotides are TGTGCCAGCAGTTTTTACGAGCAGTACTTC.

CDR3 coding DNA: TGTGCCAGCAGCCCCCCCCAGTTTCAAGGGTACACCTTC. It is translated as CASSPPQFQGYTF. This chain uses TRBV6-5 with TRBJ1-2; no clear D gene. Trimming took off 6 bases at V and 11 bases at J, with 19 bases between the two ends. Germline CDR1 reads MNHEY; CDR2 reads SVGAGI. The CDR3 loop spans 13 amino acids.

The chain carries TRBV27 and TRBJ2-1; 12 bases are shared with TRBD1. J lost 9 bases, V lost 4 bases, and 4 bases had no gene match. The CDR3 is 14 amino acids. Germline values: CDR1 MNHEY, CDR2 SMNVEV (reference sequence). Written as DNA, the CDR3 is TGTGCCAGCAGTTCCGGGACAGGGGGCGGTGAGCAGTTCTTC. It codes for CASSSGTGGGEQFF.

The chain uses TRBV27 and TRBJ1-5, with 7 positions matching TRBD1. CDR3 size: 16 residues. In germline, CDR1 is MNHEY, CDR2 SMNVEV (reference sequence). Trimming cost V 6 bases and J 3 bases; bases outside gene matches: 11. The CDR3 DNA sequence: TGTGCCAGCAGACTTTCAGGGGGGGGTCCCAATCAGCCCCAGCATTTT. Residues: CASRLSGGGPNQPQHF.

This clone has only a few counts. V is TRBV18 and J is TRBJ2-2; D possibly corresponds to TRBD1 (5 bases). V lost 3 bases, J lost 5 bases, and 13 bases lay in between. Germline-derived CDR1 and CDR2 are KGHSH and LQKENI. There are 15 residues in the CDR3. This CDR3 reads CASSPMTASTGELFF. As DNA, the CDR3 is TGTGCCAGCTCACCCATGACAGCGTCTACCGGGGAGCTGTTTTTT.

The J gene is TRBJ2-7, the V gene TRBV7-2; D possibly corresponds to TRBD2 (6 bases). Germline V gene data show CDR1 as SGHTA and CDR2 as FQGNSA. This CDR3 spans 15 amino acids. V lost 3 bases and J lost 6, with 18 bases in between. CDR3 sequence reads: CASSFWVKGRSEQYF. The CDR3 coding sequence is TGTGCCAGCAGCTTCTGGGTTAAAGGGAGGAGCGAGCAGTACTTC.